A selection of T cell receptor beta chains follows, all from one sample in a study of neurological immune-mediated disorders. One entry per CDR3 protein, called by TCRdb with MiXCR from the 5' RACE reads. Here the sample spans 93,000 or so distinct CDR3 sequences, under 14% being singletons. Sequencing was performed on PBMCs. These TCRs come from a female donor with HTLV-1-associated myelopathy (HAM/TSP). The CDR3 runs from the conserved cysteine through the conserved F or W. D genes are given only for firm matches. Clone sizes are given selectively: once, few, many, or a class where the clone is expanded.

V,size,J,length,D,CDR3,DNA
TRBV5-5,many,TRBJ2-7,14,TRBD2,CASSPGTILYEQYF,TGTGCCAGCAGCCCCGGGACTATACTCTACGAGCAGTACTTC
TRBV5-1,many,TRBJ2-3,15,-,CASSLANSNTDTQYF,TGCGCCAGCAGCTTGGCTAACTCCAACACAGATACGCAGTATTTT
TRBV20-1,many,TRBJ2-1,14,-,CSARVPASRNEQFF,TGCAGTGCTAGAGTGCCAGCGTCGAGGAATGAGCAGTTCTTC
TRBV20-1,-,TRBJ2-1,13,-,CSARSGQYNEQFF,TGCAGTGCTAGAAGCGGGCAATACAATGAGCAGTTCTTC
TRBV11-2,-,TRBJ2-2,14,-,CASSLAGDTWELFF,TGTGCCAGCAGCTTAGCTGGGGACACCTGGGAGCTGTTTTTT
TRBV5-1,many,TRBJ2-1,14,TRBD1,CASRTGQGVNEQFF,TGCGCCAGCAGAACGGGACAGGGTGTCAATGAGCAGTTCTTC
TRBV5-1,many,TRBJ1-2,13,-,CASSVTGLDGYTF,TGCGCCAGCAGCGTTACAGGGCTGGATGGCTACACCTTC
TRBV5-8,few,TRBJ2-3,17,TRBD2,CASSLGASGGPLDTQYF,TGTGCCAGCAGCTTGGGGGCTAGCGGGGGGCCACTGGATACGCAGTATTTT
TRBV28,many,TRBJ2-1,15,-,CASSLPQGRYNEQFF,TGTGCCAGCAGTTTACCACAGGGCCGTTACAATGAGCAGTTCTTC
TRBV7-2,many,TRBJ1-1,13,-,CASSLRLGTEAFF,TGTGCCAGCAGCCTCCGCCTGGGGACTGAAGCTTTCTTT
TRBV27,few,TRBJ2-7,13,-,CASRDRGYYEQYF,TGTGCCAGCAGGGATCGGGGGTACTACGAGCAGTACTTC
TRBV7-2,-,TRBJ1-6,14,-,CASSIGQFNSPLHF,TGTGCCAGCAGCATAGGACAGTTTAATTCACCCCTCCACTTT
TRBV7-9,many,TRBJ1-5,12,-,CASSFNGQPQHF,TGTGCCAGCAGCTTTAATGGCCAGCCCCAGCATTTT
TRBV5-1,many,TRBJ2-2,16,-,CASSLSASSNTGELFF,TGCGCCAGCAGCTTGTCAGCCAGCTCGAACACCGGGGAGCTGTTTTTT
TRBV4-2,many,TRBJ2-3,17,TRBD2,CASSQGSSGGAADTQYF,TGTGCCAGCAGCCAAGGCAGCAGCGGGGGGGCGGCAGATACGCAGTATTTT
TRBV4-2,-,TRBJ2-7,14,-,CASSQDTVSYEQYF,TGTGCCAGCAGCCAAGATACGGTCTCCTACGAGCAGTACTTC
TRBV11-2,many,TRBJ2-7,15,-,CASSPSLATLYEQYF,TGTGCCAGCAGCCCCTCCTTGGCCACACTCTACGAGCAGTACTTC
TRBV20-1,many,TRBJ2-1,15,TRBD2,CSAREGLAGSNEQFF,TGCAGTGCTAGAGAGGGACTAGCGGGGAGCAATGAGCAGTTCTTC
TRBV7-2,-,TRBJ1-1,16,-,CASSLTLRQKNTEAFF,TGTGCCAGCAGCTTGACCTTAAGACAAAAGAACACTGAAGCTTTCTTT
TRBV20-1,many,TRBJ2-5,13,-,CSASLPGWETQYF,TGCAGTGCTAGCCTCCCCGGGTGGGAGACCCAGTACTTC
TRBV10-3,many,TRBJ2-5,13,TRBD2,CAIKAGAQETQYF,TGTGCCATTAAAGCGGGGGCCCAAGAGACCCAGTACTTC
TRBV9,many,TRBJ2-3,14,-,CASSVGSSTDTQYF,TGTGCCAGCAGCGTAGGATCTAGCACAGATACGCAGTATTTT
TRBV12-3/TRBV12-4,many,TRBJ2-7,14,-,CASSFAGAFREQYF,TGTGCCAGCAGTTTTGCGGGGGCCTTCCGCGAGCAGTACTTC
TRBV10-3,many,TRBJ2-3,15,TRBD1,CAISSNRGPTDTQYF,TGTGCCATCAGTTCCAACAGGGGACCCACAGATACGCAGTATTTT
TRBV2,many,TRBJ2-1,15,TRBD1,CASSTDRGSGNEQFF,TGTGCCAGCAGTACAGACAGGGGATCAGGCAATGAGCAGTTCTTC
TRBV5-1,many,TRBJ1-5,14,-,CASSLLGGTQPQHF,TGCGCCAGCAGCTTGCTGGGGGGGACTCAGCCCCAGCATTTT
TRBV4-2,-,TRBJ2-7,16,-,CASSQLSGGHSYEQYF,TGTGCCAGCAGCCAACTTTCGGGGGGACATTCCTACGAGCAGTACTTC
TRBV5-1,many,TRBJ2-1,16,TRBD1,CASSPSTGHSYNEQFF,TGCGCCAGCAGCCCATCGACAGGGCACTCCTACAATGAGCAGTTCTTC
TRBV2,few,TRBJ1-1,12,-,CASRLMNTEAFF,TGTGCCAGCAGATTGATGAACACTGAAGCTTTCTTT
TRBV7-9,many,TRBJ1-1,12,TRBD1,CASSFRDSEAFF,TGTGCCAGCAGCTTTCGGGACAGTGAAGCTTTCTTT
TRBV6-5,many,TRBJ1-4,15,-,CASSYSSGGDEKLFF,TGTGCCAGCAGTTACTCGTCGGGTGGGGATGAAAAACTGTTTTTT
TRBV20-1,-,TRBJ2-6,15,TRBD1,CSARDRRSGANVPTF,TGCAGTGCTAGGGACAGGCGCTCTGGGGCCAACGTCCCTACTTTC
TRBV4-2,many,TRBJ2-7,14,TRBD1,CASSQNRGTYEQYF,TGTGCCAGCAGCCAAAACAGGGGAACCTACGAGCAGTACTTC
TRBV20-1,many,TRBJ2-7,13,-,CSADSDGGSEQYF,TGCAGTGCCGACTCTGACGGGGGCTCCGAGCAGTACTTC
TRBV28,many,TRBJ1-6,15,TRBD1,CASSLGDRGSSPLHF,TGTGCCAGCAGCCTAGGGGACAGGGGCAGTTCACCCCTCCACTTT
TRBV5-1,many,TRBJ2-1,15,-,CASSRLADSYNEQFF,TGCGCCAGCAGCCGCTTAGCCGACAGCTACAATGAGCAGTTCTTC
TRBV6-5,many,TRBJ1-2,12,-,CASSNGPHGYTF,TGTGCCAGCAGTAACGGCCCACATGGCTACACCTTC
TRBV24-1,many,TRBJ2-1,13,TRBD1,CATAGQGFNEQFF,TGTGCCACCGCGGGACAGGGTTTCAATGAGCAGTTCTTC
TRBV12-3/TRBV12-4,few,TRBJ2-1,16,TRBD2,CASSPEVAGGYNEQFF,TGTGCCAGCAGTCCAGAAGTAGCGGGGGGATACAATGAGCAGTTCTTC
TRBV5-1,many,TRBJ1-6,16,TRBD1,CASSLTTDRANSPLHF,TGCGCCAGCAGCTTAACAACGGACAGGGCTAATTCACCCCTCCACTTT
TRBV20-1,many,TRBJ2-3,14,-,CSARPAQTIDTQYF,TGCAGTGCTAGACCCGCCCAAACTATAGATACGCAGTATTTT
TRBV5-1,many,TRBJ2-3,13,-,CASSLSPPDTQYF,TGCGCCAGCAGCTTGTCCCCCCCCGATACGCAGTATTTT
TRBV5-1,many,TRBJ2-2,15,TRBD2,CASSWGLAGTGELFF,TGCGCCAGCAGCTGGGGACTAGCAGGCACCGGGGAGCTGTTTTTT
TRBV4-1,many,TRBJ2-5,16,TRBD2,CASSQEQRGVQETQYF,TGCGCCAGCAGCCAAGAGCAGCGGGGGGTCCAAGAGACCCAGTACTTC
TRBV20-1,-,TRBJ1-1,14,TRBD1,CSARRDRGKSEAFF,TGCAGTGCTAGACGGGACAGGGGTAAGTCTGAAGCTTTCTTT
TRBV10-3,many,TRBJ1-6,15,TRBD1,CAITGGQGKNSPLHF,TGTGCCATCACCGGGGGACAGGGGAAAAATTCACCCCTCCACTTT